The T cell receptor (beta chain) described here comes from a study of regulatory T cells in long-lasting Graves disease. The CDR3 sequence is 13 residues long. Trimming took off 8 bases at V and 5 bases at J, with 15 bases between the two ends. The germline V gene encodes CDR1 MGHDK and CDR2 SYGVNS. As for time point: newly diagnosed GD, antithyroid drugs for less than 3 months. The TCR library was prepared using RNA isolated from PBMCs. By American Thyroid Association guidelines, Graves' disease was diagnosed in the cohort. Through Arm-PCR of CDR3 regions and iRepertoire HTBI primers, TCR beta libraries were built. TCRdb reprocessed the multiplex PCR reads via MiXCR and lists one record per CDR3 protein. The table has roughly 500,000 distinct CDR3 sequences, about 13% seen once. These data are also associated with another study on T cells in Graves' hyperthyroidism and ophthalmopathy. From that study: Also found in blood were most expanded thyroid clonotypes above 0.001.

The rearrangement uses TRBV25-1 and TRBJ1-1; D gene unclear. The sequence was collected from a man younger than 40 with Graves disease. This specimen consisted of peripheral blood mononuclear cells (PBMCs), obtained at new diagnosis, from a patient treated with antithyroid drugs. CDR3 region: CASGLALGTEAFF. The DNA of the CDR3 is TGTGCCAGCGGACTAGCCCTGGGAACTGAAGCTTTCTTT.